Listed below are T cell receptor beta chains from one sample, sequenced in a study of blood T cell repertoires in COVID-19. Libraries were prepared by immunoSEQ multiplex PCR; TCRdb keeps only in-frame clonotypes and omits some of them. The sample consists of about 220,000 clones, roughly 85% of them appearing once. Material for sequencing was peripheral blood. Receptor source: a woman in her 70s with COVID-19, enrolled during active disease. Each CDR3 is given with its conserved first and last residue. The order of the fields is J gene, D gene, V gene, clone size, CDR3 DNA, CDR3 protein. The D gene is left open where the match is weak. Only part of the rows carry a size: once, few, many, or a class if the clone is expanded.

>TRBJ1-5|NA|TRBV6-2/TRBV6-3|NA
TGTGCCAGCAGTACAGTGAATAGGAATCAGCCCCAGCATTTT
CASSTVNRNQPQHF
>TRBJ1-1|TRBD1|TRBV6-5|NA
TGTGCCGTGAGGGACAGGGCGAACACTGAAGCTTTCTTT
CAVRDRANTEAFF
>TRBJ1-1|NA|TRBV7-9|NA
TGTGCCAGCAGCTTAGTGGTTGCGGAAGCTTTCTTT
CASSLVVAEAFF
>TRBJ2-7|NA|TRBV15|NA
TGTGCCACCAGCACCTCTTATCAGGGGGGACTTGACGAGCAGTACTTC
CATSTSYQGGLDEQYF
>TRBJ2-3|TRBD2|TRBV7-2|NA
TGTGCCAGCAGCTTACTAGCCCCCGGGACTAGCGGGACAGATACGCAGTATTTT
CASSLLAPGTSGTDTQYF
>TRBJ1-4|TRBD1|TRBV4-1|NA
TGCGCCAGCAGCCAAGACAGGGGGTCGAATGAAAAACTGTTTTTT
CASSQDRGSNEKLFF
>TRBJ2-5|NA|TRBV5-1|NA
TGCGCCAGCAGCTTTGGGGAGAGGGAGACCCAGTACTTC
CASSFGERETQYF
>TRBJ2-5|TRBD2|TRBV3-1/TRBV3-2|few
TGTGCCAGCAGCCAAGGGACTAGCGGGGGTGAAGAGACCCAGTACTTC
CASSQGTSGGEETQYF
>TRBJ1-2|NA|TRBV7-2|NA
TGTGCCAGCAGCTTTAACAGGGAGTCCTCCGCCGGGACCTTC
CASSFNRESSAGTF
>TRBJ2-5|NA|TRBV18|NA
TGTGCCAGCTCACCAAGAGGAGGGCAGGCAGAGACCCAGTACTTC
CASSPRGGQAETQYF
>TRBJ1-3|TRBD1|TRBV19|NA
TGTGCCAGTAGTATTTCGGACAGGACGGGCGGAAACACCATATATTTT
CASSISDRTGGNTIYF
>TRBJ1-1|NA|TRBV11-3|NA
TGTGCCAGCAGCTTATCGGGGGGGCCGGGCACTGAAGCTTTCTTT
CASSLSGGPGTEAFF
>TRBJ1-2|TRBD1|TRBV5-1|NA
TGCGCCAGCAGCAACGTTGCCGGGACAGGGGAGAAGGACTATGGCTACACCTTC
CASSNVAGTGEKDYGYTF
>TRBJ1-1|NA|TRBV6-5|NA
TGTGCCAGCGGGGGGGGCCGGACTGAAGCTTTCTTT
CASGGGRTEAFF